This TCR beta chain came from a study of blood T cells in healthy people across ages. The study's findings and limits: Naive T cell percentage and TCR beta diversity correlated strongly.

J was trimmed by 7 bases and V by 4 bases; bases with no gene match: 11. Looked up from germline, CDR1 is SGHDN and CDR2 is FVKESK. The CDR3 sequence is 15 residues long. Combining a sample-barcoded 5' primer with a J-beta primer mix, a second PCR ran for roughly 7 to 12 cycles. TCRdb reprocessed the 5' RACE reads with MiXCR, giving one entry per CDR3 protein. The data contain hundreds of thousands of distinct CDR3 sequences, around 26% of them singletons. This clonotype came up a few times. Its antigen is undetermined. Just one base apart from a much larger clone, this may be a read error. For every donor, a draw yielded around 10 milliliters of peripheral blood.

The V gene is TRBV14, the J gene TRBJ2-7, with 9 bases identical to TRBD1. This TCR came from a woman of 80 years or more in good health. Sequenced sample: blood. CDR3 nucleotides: TGTGCCAGCAGCCCGCAGAGGGACAGGGCCAATGAGCAGTACTTC. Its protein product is CASSPQRDRANEQYF.